This T cell receptor (beta chain) stems from a study of shared clonotypes between healthy human individuals. In the study overall: Per donor, three plates held CD4 naive cells, three held CD4 memory, two held CD8 naive and one held CD8 memory.

In regard to this clone: Its antigen is still unknown.

Germline CDR1 WSHSY, CDR2 SAAADI. The CDR3 runs 12 residues. V was cut by 5 bases and J by 4 bases, with 5 bases left in between. Assay execution proceeded at the deep level. TCRdb's table, derived via immunoSEQ multiplex PCR, lists solely in-frame clones and lacks some. The repertoire holds about 110,000 clones, approximately 70% seen once, with around 24% in the top ten. Study findings and constraints: The authors sampled blood alone, and tissue repertoires likely differ.

The chain combines TRBV10-2 with TRBJ1-4; D remains ambiguous. Material: memory CD8+ T cells sorted from blood. This sample's subset: CD45RO+ cells pooled with CCR7-negative TemRA cells. The TCR sequence derives from a woman under 40 in good health. CDR3 nucleotide sequence: TGCGCCAGCAGTCTGAGTAATGAAAAACTGTTTTTT. Residues: CASSLSNEKLFF.